Below are 8 T cell receptor beta chains sequenced from a single sample in a study of blood T cell repertoires in COVID-19. Sequenced by immunoSEQ multiplex PCR; TCRdb stores in-frame clones only, minus some. The table has roughly 34,000 clones, approximately 91% seen once; the top ten hold roughly 38%. Input material: peripheral blood. All receptors derive from a man aged 60 to 75 with active or convalescent COVID-19.

The CDR3 coding sequence is TGTGCCAGCAGGCCGAGCAGCGGGAATAGTTCACCCCTCCACTTT. This encodes CASRPSSGNSSPLHF. The V gene is TRBV28, the J gene TRBJ1-6, with unresolved D. With 6 bases removed from V and 9 bases from J, the gap between germline ends came to 18 bases. Germline V lookup: CDR1 MDHEN, CDR2 SYDVKM. The CDR3 totals 15 residues.

This sequence joins TRBV13 and TRBJ1-2; TRBD1 aligns across 7 bases. Germline V gives CDR1 PRHDT, CDR2 FYEKMQ (reference sequence). V lost 2 bases, J lost 4 bases, and 10 bases stayed unmatched. The CDR3 sequence is 16 residues long. The CDR3 DNA follows: TGTGCCAGCAGCTTATTGATGCAGGGGGTGTCCTATGGCTACACCTTC. Protein product: CASSLLMQGVSYGYTF.

The rearrangement uses TRBV5-1 and TRBJ1-3; a weak D match, TRBD1 (6 bases). V was trimmed by 0 bases and J by 2 bases, leaving 9 bases between them. The length of the CDR3 is 15 residues. Germline V gene data show CDR1 as SGHRS and CDR2 as YFSETQ. The CDR3 here is CASSLGGGAGNTIYF. The CDR3 DNA reads as TGCGCCAGCAGCTTGGGAGGGGGTGCTGGAAACACCATATATTTT.

V and J are TRBV28 and TRBJ1-2; 8 bases agree with TRBD1. The junction had 10 bases not matched to a gene; V was cut back by 6 bases and J by 4 bases. Germline V gene sequence: CDR1 MDHEN, CDR2 SYDVKM. This CDR3 has 15 amino acids. The CDR3 sequence is CASREPGQEVYGYTF. In DNA form, the CDR3 reads TGTGCCAGCAGGGAACCGGGACAGGAGGTCTATGGCTACACCTTC.

This clone was counted only a few times. The chain couples TRBV19 to TRBJ1-2; no definite D call. With 0 bases removed from V and 7 bases from J, the gap between germline ends came to 9 bases. Germline lookup yields CDR1 LNHDA and CDR2 SQIVND (reference sequence). The CDR3 totals 13 residues. The CDR3 loop is CASSIDAYVGYTF. CDR3 in DNA: TGTGCCAGTAGTATAGATGCCTATGTTGGCTACACCTTC.

The V call is TRBV12-3 or TRBV12-4, the J call TRBJ1-1; no firm D call. With 3 bases removed from V and 0 bases from J, the gap between germline ends came to 5 bases. The CDR3 length is 13 residues. The CDR3 sequence: CASSFTVNTEAFF. The CDR3 DNA sequence: TGTGCCAGCAGTTTCACGGTGAACACTGAAGCTTTCTTT.

The chain employs TRBV10-3 and TRBJ1-5; no firm D call. Germline loops: CDR1 ENHRY, CDR2 SYGVKD. The CDR3 is 13 amino acids. The germline V and J ends were trimmed by 7 bases and 3 bases, with 10 bases remaining between them. The CDR3 is CAITPGPNQPQHF. The DNA of the CDR3 is TGTGCCATCACCCCTGGGCCCAATCAGCCCCAGCATTTT.

The chain has TRBV5-1 and TRBJ2-2, with D maybe TRBD2 (5 bases). Per the germline V gene, CDR1 is SGHRS and CDR2 is YFSETQ. Trimming stripped 4 bases from V and 6 bases from J, with 19 bases between. This CDR3 region has 16 residues. The CDR3, as DNA: TGCGCCAGCAGCCTGGAGGAGGCGGTTTGGGCCGGGGAGCTGTTTTTT. Translation gives CASSLEEAVWAGELFF.